This T cell receptor (beta chain) originates from a study of CD8 T cells in ankylosing spondylitis. TCRdb ran MiXCR on the 5' RACE reads and lists one entry per CDR3 protein. The repertoire holds around 220,000 distinct CDR3 sequences, approximately 10% seen once, with around a fifth in the top ten. The CDR3 runs 16 residues. Losses at the gene ends were 6 bases for V and 8 bases for J; bases not matched to a gene: 15. Germline lookup yields CDR1 SGHTA and CDR2 FQGNSA. This clonotype was found many times. The sequencing input was blood, either unsorted or a sorted T cell fraction (not recorded which). The V call is TRBV7-2, the J call TRBJ2-3; TRBD2 aligns across 9 bases. The TCR sequence derives from a male donor with ankylosing spondylitis or in good health (not recorded which). CDR3 loop: CASRSTMAGGVATQYF. The CDR3 DNA reads as TGTGCCAGCAGATCCACTATGGCGGGGGGGGTAGCTACGCAGTATTTT.